The subject of this entry is one T cell receptor beta chain. The target of this receptor is not known. Base quality data are lacking; no much larger clone is found one base away. Libraries were constructed by the immunoSEQ multiplex PCR assay. The clones in this table, taken by TCRdb from immuneACCESS, are in-frame only. Not every clone is retained; where verified, under half of the shortfall comes from an unresolved V gene, and the cause of the rest is unknown. Here the sample has about 59,000 clones; over 80% occur a single time. Roughly 2.5% of the sample goes to the ten largest clones. The entry originates in a study of T cell changes during pregnancy in multiple sclerosis (dated by TCRdb to between 2018 and 2021). Context from the whole study: In women with multiple sclerosis, the researchers looked at how the T cell repertoire shifted as pregnancy progressed.

V loses 4 bases at its end and J loses 1 base; junction bases beyond the gene matches: 1. The CDR3 numbers 14 residues from cysteine through phenylalanine. Here the CDR3 DNA is all that survives: 42 bases in frame from base 1. From a lookup of the germline V gene, CDR1 and CDR2 are MNHNS and SASEGT. The rearrangement combines TRBV6-1 with TRBJ1-1, and TRBD1 aligns with 9 junction nucleotides. The sequence derives from a female donor in good health, enrolled as a control in a pregnancy study. Sequencing used peripheral blood, obtained in the second trimester of pregnancy. The DNA sequence is as follows: TGTGCCAGCAGTGGGGACAGGGCGAACACTGAAGCTTTCTTT. Translation gives CASSGDRANTEAFF.